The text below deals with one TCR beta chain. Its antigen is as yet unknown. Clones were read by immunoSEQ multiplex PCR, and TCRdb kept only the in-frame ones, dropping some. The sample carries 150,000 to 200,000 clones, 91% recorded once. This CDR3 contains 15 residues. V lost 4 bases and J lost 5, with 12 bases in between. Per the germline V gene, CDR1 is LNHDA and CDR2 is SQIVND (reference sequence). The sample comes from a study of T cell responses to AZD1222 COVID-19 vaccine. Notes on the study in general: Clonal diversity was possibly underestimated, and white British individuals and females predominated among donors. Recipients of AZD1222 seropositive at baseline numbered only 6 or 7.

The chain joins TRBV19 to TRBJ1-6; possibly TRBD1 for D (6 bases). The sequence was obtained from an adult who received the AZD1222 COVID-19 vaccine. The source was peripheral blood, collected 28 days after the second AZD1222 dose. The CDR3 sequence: CASSTGGADNSPLHF. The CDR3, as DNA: TGTGCCAGTAGTACCGGGGGCGCAGATAATTCACCCCTCCACTTT.